The 14 T cell receptor beta chains given below trace back to one sample, sequenced in a study of human T cells and chemical hapten exposure. From the RACE reads, TCRdb called clonotypes with MiXCR, one entry per CDR3 protein. The table records about 360,000 distinct CDR3 sequences, roughly 4.8% of them present only once. Time point of the sample: patch test 1, 2 weeks after DPC sensitization. As for treatment: therapeutic diphenylcyclopropenone sensitization with weekly scalp DPC. Sequencing used whole blood, obtained in connection with sensitization to the hapten diphenylcyclopropenone (DPC). The receptors were sampled from a woman aged 45-65 years with alopecia areata. Some clones in this sample may be carry-over from other donors' samples.

The gene calls are TRBV7-9 and TRBJ1-1; D might be TRBD1 (6 bases). The length of the CDR3 is 14 residues. V gave up 7 bases and J gave up 11 bases, with 23 bases separating them. Per germline, CDR1 SEHNR and CDR2 FQNEAQ (reference sequence). CDR3 DNA sequence: TGTGCCAGCACTAACCGGGACACCGGAGGTGAGGCTTTCTTT. It yields the protein CASTNRDTGGEAFF.

CDR3 loop: CASITGRSGGAFF. CDR3 DNA: TGTGCCAGCATCACGGGTCGATCTGGAGGAGCTTTCTTT. This chain joins TRBV6-1 and TRBJ1-1; no firm D call. CDR3 length equals 13 residues. The germline CDR1 and CDR2 sequences are MNHNS and SASEGT. Trimming took 7 bases from V and 10 from J, leaving 19 bases between them.

This clonotype has a handful of counts. V usage is TRBV20-1 and J usage is TRBJ2-3; D not certain. With 4 bases removed from V and 2 bases from J, the gap between germline ends came to 10 bases. The CDR3 runs 13 residues. The V gene's germline CDR1 is DFQATT and CDR2 SNEGSKA (reference sequence). CDR3 DNA sequence: TGCAGTGCTACTGCGGACGTCACAGATACGCAGTATTTT. Its protein is CSATADVTDTQYF.

This clonotype was detected many times. The chain uses TRBV12-3 or TRBV12-4 and TRBJ1-2; D unclear. Trimming left V 6 bases short and J 8 bases short, with 10 bases between. The CDR3 sequence is 11 residues long. The CDR3 sequence: CASSGFFGYTF. The CDR3 DNA reads as TGTGCCAGCAGCGGGTTTTTCGGCTACACCTTC.

This sequence joins TRBV27 and TRBJ2-7; D may match TRBD1 or TRBD2 (5 bases each). The CDR3 extends over 14 amino acids. The germline V gene encodes CDR1 MNHEY and CDR2 SMNVEV (reference sequence). The germline V and J ends were trimmed by 0 bases and 6 bases, with 12 bases remaining between them. CDR3 loop: CASSLSIPGREQYF. Here the CDR3 DNA reads TGTGCCAGCAGTTTATCTATCCCGGGGCGCGAGCAGTACTTC.

This clonotype has a count of ten or more. The V call is TRBV10-3, the J call TRBJ2-5, with 9 positions matching TRBD2. This CDR3 is built from 13 residues. CDR1 ENHRY and CDR2 SYGVKD come from the germline V gene. V lost 4 bases to trimming and J lost 5 bases; unmatched junction nucleotides: 2. This chain's CDR3 is CAISVLAGETQYF. DNA for the CDR3: TGTGCCATCAGTGTGCTAGCGGGGGAGACCCAGTACTTC.

This clonotype was detected only a few times. The chain carries TRBV12-5 and TRBJ2-3; 8 nucleotides line up with TRBD2. Germline assignment: CDR1 LGHNT and CDR2 FRNRAP. The CDR3 spans 15 residues. The J segment lost 0 bases and the V segment lost 5 bases, leaving 4 bases of the junction unmatched. CDR3 DNA: TGTGCTAGTGGTAGTAGCGGGGAAAGCACAGATACGCAGTATTTT. It translates to CASGSSGESTDTQYF. The variable domain in full, with the rest retrieved from reference TRBV12-5 and TRBJ2-3, is DARVTQTPRHKVTEMGQEVTMRCQPILGHNTVFWYRQTMMQGLELLAYFRNRAPLDDSGMPKDRFSAEMPDATLATLKIQPSEPRDSAVYFCASGSSGESTDTQYFGPGTRLTVL.

The chain employs TRBV6-1 and TRBJ2-7; 9 bases match TRBD1. V lost 4 bases and J lost 1; bases outside the gene matches: 8. This CDR3 is built from 16 residues. Germline lookup yields CDR1 MNHNS and CDR2 SASEGT. The CDR3 loop is CASSVIPGQGSYEQYF. CDR3 bases: TGTGCCAGCAGTGTTATACCGGGACAGGGTTCCTACGAGCAGTACTTC.

This clonotype showed up many times. The chain couples TRBV29-1 to TRBJ2-6, with TRBD1 as a possible D gene (6 bases). This CDR3 comprises 13 residues. Per germline, CDR1 SQVTM and CDR2 ANQGSEA. Trimming stripped 6 bases from V and 4 bases from J, with 10 bases between. The CDR3 DNA sequence: TGCAGCGTACAGGGCCCCGGGGCCAACGTCCTGACTTTC. This encodes CSVQGPGANVLTF.

This clonotype was observed at least ten times. V gene TRBV6-5 combines with J gene TRBJ2-3; 8 nucleotides match TRBD1. Looked up from germline, CDR1 is MNHEY and CDR2 is SVGAGI. CDR3 length: 14 residues. V lost 4 bases, J lost 4 bases, and 4 bases stayed unmatched. The CDR3 region is CASSLRQGPDTQYF. The CDR3 coding sequence is TGTGCCAGCAGTTTGAGACAGGGGCCAGATACGCAGTATTTT.

The chain recombines TRBV13 with TRBJ2-5, with 12 bases fitting TRBD2. The germline V gene encodes CDR1 PRHDT and CDR2 FYEKMQ (reference sequence). The CDR3 runs to 16 residues. Trimming removed 0 bases from V and 5 bases from J; junction bases left unmatched: 4. CDR3 protein: CASSLGLAGGMETQYF. As DNA, the CDR3 is TGTGCCAGCAGCTTAGGACTAGCGGGAGGAATGGAGACCCAGTACTTC. Complete variable domain (other parts from reference TRBV13 and TRBJ2-5): AAGVIQSPRHLIKEKRETATLKCYPIPRHDTVYWYQQGPGQDPQFLISFYEKMQSDKGSIPDRFSAQQFSDYHSELNMSSLELGDSALYFCASSLGLAGGMETQYFGPGTRLLVL.

This clonotype was counted only a few times. The chain is built from TRBV3-1 and TRBJ2-7; D is perhaps TRBD1 or TRBD2 (5 bases each). CDR3 size: 15 residues. Germline V lookup: CDR1 LGHDT, CDR2 YNNKEL (reference sequence). V was trimmed by 0 bases and J by 3 bases, leaving 12 bases between them. This CDR3 reads CASSQESGPNYEQYF. The DNA for the CDR3 is TGTGCCAGCAGCCAAGAATCGGGACCGAACTACGAGCAGTACTTC.

This clonotype was seen a few times. This sequence joins TRBV5-1 and TRBJ2-5, with 8 bases that match TRBD1. Germline V gives CDR1 SGHRS, CDR2 YFSETQ. This CDR3 contains 13 residues. V lost 7 bases and J lost 5; bases outside the gene matches: 7. As DNA, the CDR3 is TGCGCCAGCCAGACAGGGGCGCTGGAGACCCAGTACTTC. Protein: CASQTGALETQYF.

This clonotype was detected many times. J is TRBJ1-1 and V is TRBV15; TRBD1 might be the D (5 bases). Germline lookup yields CDR1 LNHNV and CDR2 YYDKDF (reference sequence). Deletions cut 1 base from V and 3 bases from J, with 12 bases between. CDR3 length equals 15 residues. For the CDR3, the DNA is TGTGCCACCAGCAGAGGCAGGGACTCTTACACTGAAGCTTTCTTT. Translation gives CATSRGRDSYTEAFF. The variable domain in full, completed from reference TRBV15 and TRBJ1-1, reads DAMVIQNPRYQVTQFGKPVTLSCSQTLNHNVMYWYQQKSSQAPKLLFHYYDKDFNNEADTPDNFQSRRPNTSFCFLDIRSPGLGDTAMYLCATSRGRDSYTEAFFGQGTRLTVV.